This T cell receptor beta chain was identified in a study of blood T cell repertoires in COVID-19. Study background: The United States, Italy and Spain provided the acute and convalescent COVID-19 samples.

How the authors handled the data: Amplification from reference gene primers served as the basis for estimated nucleated cell counts. Method: immunoSEQ multiplex PCR; TCRdb's copy keeps in-frame clones and lacks some. V and J calls and clone size are as listed in that table; D and trimming were resolved from the DNA. The sample holds 190,000 or so clones, more than 80% seen once. The CDR3 loop spans 19 amino acids. V dropped 1 base and J dropped 4 bases, with 25 bases sitting between them. Germline CDR1 is LGHNA and CDR2 is YNFKEQ. Those who participated ranged in age from roughly 18 to 95 years and resided in about two dozen US areas. The study counted Cohort 3 donors as recovered given two negative PCRs, clearance, or symptom resolution.

The chain is built from TRBV4-2 and TRBJ1-1, with TRBD1 as a possible D gene (6 bases). Sequenced: PBMCs or T cells enriched from blood (not recorded which). This receptor was taken from a man aged 35 to 55 who had recovered from COVID-19. CDR3 bases: TGTGCCAGCAGCCAAGTCGTGGGTCGGCAGGGGAAGTCAGGCACTGAAGCTTTCTTT. It codes for CASSQVVGRQGKSGTEAFF.